Listed below are T cell receptor beta chains from one sample, sequenced in a study of immune evolution from preneoplasia to lung adenocarcinoma. Repertoires were generated with immunoSEQ multiplex PCR, while TCRdb's copy carries only in-frame clones and drops some. The sample carries 9,500 to 10,000 clones, about four fifths recorded once. Source material: FFPE lung adenocarcinoma in situ tissue. The receptors here all came from an older person with lung adenocarcinoma. CDR3s include the opening cysteine and the closing phenylalanine or tryptophan. Each record gives: D gene, J gene, clone size, V gene, CDR3 protein, CDR3 DNA. A D gene is named only where the DNA matches it firmly. Part of the rows lack a size; the others show once, few, many or a class for expanded clones.

d_gene: TRBD1
j_gene: TRBJ2-7
abundance: -
v_gene: TRBV5-4
CDR3aa: CASSLGQGSYEQYF
CDR3nt: TGTGCCAGCAGCTTGGGACAGGGCTCCTACGAGCAGTACTTC

d_gene: -
j_gene: TRBJ2-7
abundance: -
v_gene: TRBV28
CDR3aa: CASRDGGRAREQYF
CDR3nt: TGTGCCAGCAGGGACGGGGGCCGGGCCCGCGAGCAGTACTTC

d_gene: -
j_gene: TRBJ1-6
abundance: few
v_gene: TRBV2
CDR3aa: CASKPASSYNSPLHF
CDR3nt: TGTGCCAGCAAACCAGCTAGCTCCTATAATTCACCCCTCCACTTT

d_gene: -
j_gene: TRBJ1-3
abundance: -
v_gene: TRBV7-9
CDR3aa: CASSLTGETGNTIYF
CDR3nt: TGTGCCAGCAGCTTAACGGGGGAGACTGGAAACACCATATATTTT

d_gene: TRBD1
j_gene: TRBJ1-4
abundance: -
v_gene: TRBV7-7
CDR3aa: CASSSGTGDEKLFF
CDR3nt: TGTGCTAGCAGCTCCGGGACAGGGGATGAAAAACTGTTTTTT

d_gene: -
j_gene: TRBJ1-2
abundance: few
v_gene: TRBV7-9
CDR3aa: CASSPHGTPNYGYTF
CDR3nt: TGTGCCAGCAGCCCACACGGGACACCAAACTATGGCTACACCTTC

d_gene: TRBD1
j_gene: TRBJ1-5
abundance: few
v_gene: TRBV19
CDR3aa: CASSSPRALGQGDGNQPQHF
CDR3nt: TGTGCCAGTAGTTCACCTAGAGCCCTGGGACAGGGGGACGGCAATCAGCCCCAGCATTTT

d_gene: TRBD2
j_gene: TRBJ2-3
abundance: -
v_gene: TRBV5-8
CDR3aa: CASSLASGGYTDTQYF
CDR3nt: TGTGCCAGCAGTTTGGCTAGCGGGGGGTACACAGATACGCAGTATTTT

d_gene: -
j_gene: TRBJ1-1
abundance: -
v_gene: TRBV6-6
CDR3aa: CASSYSSLFLEAFF
CDR3nt: TGTGCCAGCAGTTACTCGAGTCTGTTTCTGGAAGCTTTCTTT

d_gene: TRBD1
j_gene: TRBJ2-7
abundance: -
v_gene: TRBV7-8
CDR3aa: CASGQGGSYEQYF
CDR3nt: TGTGCCAGCGGACAGGGTGGCTCCTACGAGCAGTACTTC

d_gene: -
j_gene: TRBJ1-6
abundance: -
v_gene: TRBV7-3
CDR3aa: CASSLTAGTSPLHF
CDR3nt: TGTGCCAGCAGCTTAACGGCAGGAACTTCTCCCCTCCACTTT

d_gene: TRBD1
j_gene: TRBJ1-1
abundance: few
v_gene: TRBV28
CDR3aa: CASIRGGADTEAFF
CDR3nt: TGTGCCAGCATACGAGGGGGCGCGGACACTGAAGCTTTCTTT

d_gene: -
j_gene: TRBJ2-2
abundance: -
v_gene: TRBV4-1
CDR3aa: CASSQGTWEQNTGELFF
CDR3nt: TGCGCCAGCAGCCAAGGTACTTGGGAGCAGAACACCGGGGAGCTGTTTTTT

d_gene: -
j_gene: TRBJ2-5
abundance: medium-sized
v_gene: TRBV5-6
CDR3aa: CASSFFSKETQYF
CDR3nt: TGTGCCAGCAGCTTCTTCTCAAAAGAGACCCAGTACTTC

d_gene: TRBD2
j_gene: TRBJ2-1
abundance: -
v_gene: TRBV7-9
CDR3aa: CASSSQRGGLGNEQFF
CDR3nt: TGTGCCAGCAGCTCCCAGCGGGGGGGCCTAGGCAATGAGCAGTTCTTC

d_gene: TRBD1
j_gene: TRBJ2-7
abundance: -
v_gene: TRBV5-5
CDR3aa: CASSLTGVSYEQYF
CDR3nt: TGTGCCAGCAGCTTAACAGGGGTCTCCTACGAGCAGTACTTC

d_gene: -
j_gene: TRBJ1-2
abundance: -
v_gene: TRBV28
CDR3aa: CASSRRERNGYTF
CDR3nt: TGTGCCAGCAGCCGAAGGGAGCGTAATGGCTACACCTTC

d_gene: TRBD1
j_gene: TRBJ1-5
abundance: -
v_gene: TRBV7-2
CDR3aa: CASSETGGQDQPQHF
CDR3nt: TGTGCCAGCAGCGAGACAGGGGGCCAGGATCAGCCCCAGCATTTT

d_gene: -
j_gene: TRBJ2-2
abundance: -
v_gene: TRBV9
CDR3aa: CASSVNKGSTGELFF
CDR3nt: TGTGCCAGCAGCGTAAATAAGGGGAGCACCGGGGAGCTGTTTTTT

d_gene: -
j_gene: TRBJ2-2
abundance: -
v_gene: TRBV12-5
CDR3aa: CASVLTMAARSGELFF
CDR3nt: TGTGCTAGTGTCCTCACGATGGCGGCCAGAAGCGGGGAGCTGTTTTTT

d_gene: -
j_gene: TRBJ2-5
abundance: -
v_gene: TRBV7-2
CDR3aa: CASSFGPGETQYF
CDR3nt: TGTGCCAGCAGCTTCGGACCCGGGGAGACCCAGTACTTC

d_gene: TRBD1
j_gene: TRBJ1-1
abundance: -
v_gene: TRBV10-3
CDR3aa: CASRDGTANTEAFF
CDR3nt: TGTGCCAGTCGGGACGGGACAGCGAACACTGAAGCTTTCTTT

d_gene: -
j_gene: TRBJ2-5
abundance: -
v_gene: TRBV18
CDR3aa: CASSQLNRQETQYF
CDR3nt: TGTGCCAGCTCACAATTGAACAGACAAGAGACCCAGTACTTC